A single sample gave rise to the 13 T cell receptor beta chains below, sequenced in a study of T cell clonality in common variable immunodeficiency. The repertoire was sequenced with immunoSEQ multiplex PCR; TCRdb's copy has only in-frame clones and lacks some. This sample has approximately 44,000 clones and no singletons, with 2.5% to 3% in the ten largest. Sequencing used peripheral blood mononuclear cells. These receptors came from a person between 18 and 75 years old in good health.

This clone came up many times. The sequenced fragment ends 3 residues before the CDR3 boundary, so the rest is inferred from the germline J gene. This chain links TRBV5-6 with TRBJ1-6; D might be TRBD1 (5 bases). The germline V and J ends were trimmed by 3 bases and 7 bases, with 11 bases remaining between them. This CDR3 has 14 residues. Germline CDR1 SGHDT, CDR2 YYEEEE. The CDR3 bases that were read are TGTGCCAGCAGCTCGACAGCAGAGAATTCACCC. Its translation: CASSSTAENSP. The whole CDR3 sequence reads CASSSTAENSPLHF.

This clone has at least ten counts. Read coverage stops 3 residues before the CDR3 terminus; the germline J gene supplies the remainder. The genes are TRBV16 and TRBJ1-2; D call uncertain. CDR1 and CDR2 (germline): KGHSY, FQNENV. Trimming cost V 0 bases and J 4 bases, with 15 bases left between them. CDR3 length: 16 residues. The CDR3: CASSQSTSQAGYGYTF. The CDR3 DNA, read in part, is TGTGCCAGCAGCCAATCCACTTCCCAGGCAGGCTATGGC.

This clone was observed at least ten times. The read ends 3 residues shy of where the CDR3 ends; the end is completed using the germline J gene. The gene calls are TRBV20-1 and TRBJ1-6; TRBD1 matches at 7 bases. The CDR3 extends over 14 amino acids. J lost 8 bases, V lost 0 bases, and 4 bases had no gene match. Germline lookup yields CDR1 DFQATT and CDR2 SNEGSKA (reference sequence). The sequenced CDR3 bases are TGCAGTGCTAGAGACCAGGGGGACCATTCACCC. It is translated as CSARDQGDHSP. The whole CDR3 sequence is CSARDQGDHSPLHF.

CDR3 DNA (partial): TGTGCCAGCAGCGAAGGGACTGAA. This gives the protein CASSEGTE. The CDR3 reads in full as CASSEGTEAFF. This chain joins TRBV6-2 or TRBV6-3 and TRBJ1-1; the D is unclear. Sequencing ends 3 residues short of the CDR3 end; the germline J gene provides the rest. V dropped 6 bases and J dropped 5 bases, with 7 bases sitting between them. The CDR3 runs to 11 residues. Germline CDR1 is MNHEY and CDR2 is SVGEGT.

This clone was detected many times. The CDR3 is cut off 3 residues early in the read; its end comes from the germline J gene. V is TRBV19 and J is TRBJ1-1; no reliable D call. CDR1 LNHDA and CDR2 SQIVND come from the germline V gene (reference sequence). This CDR3 region has 13 residues. V was clipped by 4 bases and J by 6 bases, with 12 bases between them. CDR3 DNA (partial): TGTGCCAGTAGTACGACTGGAAGCGCTGAA. Its protein product is CASSTTGSAE. The entire CDR3 protein reads CASSTTGSAEAFF.

This clone was picked up many times. Read coverage stops 3 residues before the CDR3 terminus; the germline J gene supplies the remainder. The gene calls are TRBV20-1 and TRBJ2-5; 8 bases map to TRBD1. The CDR3 extends over 15 amino acids. The V gene end was trimmed by 1 base and the J gene end by 4 bases; junction bases not matched to a gene: 8. CDR1 and CDR2 (germline): DFQATT, SNEGSKA (reference sequence). This CDR3 reads CSARGSWDRRETQYF. The sequenced CDR3 bases are TGCAGTGCTAGAGGCTCCTGGGACAGGAGAGAGACC.

This clone has at least ten counts. The read terminates 3 residues ahead of where the CDR3 ends, so the germline J gene completes it. The rearrangement uses TRBV4-1 and TRBJ1-4; TRBD1 matches at 7 bases. CDR3 length: 15 residues. The V gene's germline CDR1 is MGHRA and CDR2 YSYEKL. V dropped 2 bases and J dropped 3; count of bases not matched to a gene: 3. The CDR3 is CASSQPDRSNEKLFF. Incomplete CDR3 DNA: TGCGCCAGCAGCCAACCGGACAGGTCTAATGAAAAA.

Comments on this clone: Sequencing ends 3 residues short of the CDR3 end; the germline J gene provides the rest. The rearrangement uses TRBV19 and TRBJ2-7, with 9 bases lining up with TRBD2. J gave up 3 bases and V 4 bases, and 7 bases lay outside the gene matches. This CDR3 spans 15 amino acids. Germline V CDR1 and CDR2: LNHDA, SQIVND (reference sequence). CDR3: CASSTTGTSYYEQYF. CDR3 bases read: TGTGCCAGTAGTACTACCGGGACTAGCTACTACGAG.

Many counts were recorded for this clone. The CDR3 extends 3 residues past the end of the read, so its final part is completed from the germline J gene. The rearrangement links TRBV7-2 to TRBJ2-3; possibly TRBD1 for D (6 bases). CDR1 is SGHTA, CDR2 FQGNSA, per germline. Trimming took off 8 bases at V and 2 bases at J, with 14 bases between the two ends. The CDR3 consists of 14 residues. The CDR3 bases that were read are TGTGCCAGCTCCCCAGGGGACCACACAGATACG. Residues: CASSPGDHTDT. The full CDR3 protein is CASSPGDHTDTQYF.

There are many counts of this clone. The CDR3 end is not reached by the read, which stops 3 residues before it; the germline J gene fills it in. This rearrangement joins TRBV18 to TRBJ2-7; TRBD2 might be the D (7 bases). CDR3 length equals 14 residues. The germline V gene encodes CDR1 KGHSH and CDR2 LQKENI. V was trimmed by 3 bases and J by 2 bases, leaving 11 bases between them. The CDR3 reads CASSPQGGAYEQYF. The DNA read from the CDR3 is TGTGCCAGCTCACCTCAAGGGGGGGCCTACGAG.

This clone appeared many times. The observed sequence ends 3 residues before the CDR3 terminus, with the missing tail filled in from the germline J gene. The rearrangement uses TRBV4-1 and TRBJ1-3, with D perhaps TRBD1 (5 bases). The CDR3 is 18 residues long. Germline CDR1 MGHRA, CDR2 YSYEKL. With 1 base removed from V and 0 bases from J, the gap between germline ends came to 16 bases. The CDR3 region is CASSQVDMGLFSGNTIYF. The covered CDR3 bases are TGCGCCAGCAGCCAAGTAGATATGGGACTGTTCTCTGGAAACACC.

This clone appeared many times. CDR3 DNA (partial): TGTGCCAGCTCACCAAGGGACAGGGGGCAAGGCGAG. It translates to CASSPRDRGQGE. In full, the CDR3 is CASSPRDRGQGEQYF. The chain is built from TRBV18 and TRBJ2-7; 12 bases are a match to TRBD1. Sequencing ends 3 residues short of the CDR3 end; the germline J gene provides the rest. Per germline, CDR1 KGHSH and CDR2 LQKENI. The CDR3 spans 15 residues. The V segment lost 2 bases and the J segment 6 bases; nucleotides outside the gene matches: 5.

This clone was found many times. The read ends 3 residues shy of where the CDR3 ends; the end is completed using the germline J gene. The chain has TRBV19 and TRBJ1-2; 11 bases line up with TRBD1. This CDR3 is built from 13 residues. Germline V gene lookup returns CDR1 LNHDA and CDR2 SQIVND (reference sequence). This chain's CDR3 is CASIPGTGGGYTF. CDR3 bases read: TGTGCCAGTATCCCGGGGACAGGGGGAGGC.